This TCR beta chain emerged from a study of graft-versus-host responses after intestinal transplantation. Study results and limitations: Individuals carrying graft-donor T cell macrochimerism showed high graft-versus-host to host-versus-graft clonal ratios in allografts. GvH clones occurred in recipient marrow; some first appeared in ileum or blood. Circulating GvH clones peaking coincided with falling HvG clones soon after transplant.

TCRdb's table, derived via immunoSEQ multiplex PCR, lists solely in-frame clones and lacks some. The sample has 45,000 to 65,000 clones, approximately 94% seen once. Deletions cut 5 bases from V and 7 bases from J, with 18 bases between. This CDR3 region has 15 residues. The V gene's germline CDR1 is SEHNR and CDR2 FQNEAQ (reference sequence). This clone has only one observation. Its antigen is as yet unknown. V is TRBV7-9 and J is TRBJ2-1; D might be TRBD2 (5 bases). The sequences come from unstimulated CD4+ T cells sorted from spleen or lymph node cells, collected before transplant. The source of this sequence is a human donor who was the organ donor for an intestinal transplant. CDR3 nucleotide sequence: TGTGCCAGCAGCCACAGACTAACTAGGAAGAATGAGCAGTTCTTC. Protein product: CASSHRLTRKNEQFF.